This T cell receptor (beta chain) was retrieved from a study of PD-1 blockade in classical Hodgkin lymphoma. Study-level results: Only CD4+ TCR diversity, not CD8+, had risen significantly by C4D1.

Sequencing was performed with immunoSEQ multiplex PCR; in TCRdb, only in-frame clones are kept and a portion is missing. The table records over 9,000 clones, approximately 81% of them present only once. Relapses following autologous stem cell transplantation were seen in all patients, with brentuximab vedotin exposure varying. From thawed PBMCs, CD8+ T cells were isolated by magnetic negative selection. As concerns this clone: What it binds is unknown.

The specimen comprised CD8+ T cells from blood, sampled at baseline. This TCR was recovered from a human donor with classical Hodgkin lymphoma.

CDR3 protein: CASSWRQGQEKLFF. CDR3 bases: TGTGCCAGCAGTTGGAGACAGGGGCAAGAAAAACTGTTTTTT. V is TRBV27 and J is TRBJ1-4; 8 nucleotides match TRBD1. This CDR3 spans 14 amino acids. The germline CDR1 and CDR2 sequences are MNHEY and SMNVEV (reference sequence). Germline trimming cut 4 bases from V and 8 bases from J; bases unmatched to any gene: 6.